A selection of T cell receptor beta chains follows, all from one sample in a study of identical twins. Via MiXCR, TCRdb re-called the 5' RACE reads, giving one row per CDR3 protein. The table includes fewer than 900,000 distinct CDR3 sequences, roughly 18% detected once. These data were also reused for a study on T cells expressing NK-cell markers.

The sequencing input was PBMCs. These receptors all come from a woman aged 18-35 years in good health. CDR3s include the opening cysteine and the closing phenylalanine or tryptophan. The D gene is left open where the match is weak. Not every row has a clone size; where given, it reads once, few, many or a size class.

size,D,V,length,J,CDR3,DNA
few,TRBD2,TRBV12-3/TRBV12-4,14,TRBJ2-7,CASSRGGGSYEQYF,TGTGCCAGCAGTCGCGGGGGGGGCTCCTACGAGCAGTACTTC
NA,NA,TRBV4-2,15,TRBJ2-7,CASSLRAGLIYEQYF,TGTGCCAGCAGCCTCCGGGCAGGACTGATCTACGAGCAGTACTTC
few,NA,TRBV20-1,12,TRBJ2-5,CSAGGALETQYF,TGCAGTGCGGGGGGGGCACTTGAGACCCAGTACTTC
NA,TRBD2,TRBV5-5,16,TRBJ2-5,CASSWGDLGGQETQYF,TGTGCCAGCAGCTGGGGCGATCTCGGGGGGCAAGAGACCCAGTACTTC
NA,NA,TRBV20-1,13,TRBJ2-2,CSATPIGTGELFF,TGCAGTGCTACCCCCATAGGGACCGGGGAGCTGTTTTTT
NA,NA,TRBV27,16,TRBJ2-3,CASLPRRAAGVYTQYF,TGTGCCAGCCTACCCAGAAGGGCGGCAGGAGTGTATACGCAGTATTTT
NA,NA,TRBV7-9,14,TRBJ1-2,CASSLGQPVYGYTF,TGTGCCAGCAGCCTCGGACAGCCCGTCTATGGCTACACCTTC
few,NA,TRBV20-1,13,TRBJ1-1,CSAPGRMNTEAFF,TGCAGTGCGCCGGGACGGATGAACACTGAAGCTTTCTTT
few,NA,TRBV9,14,TRBJ2-7,CASSPMGDTYEQYF,TGTGCCAGCAGTCCTATGGGCGATACCTACGAGCAGTACTTC
few,NA,TRBV12-3/TRBV12-4,14,TRBJ2-3,CASSLGAITDTQYF,TGTGCCAGCAGTTTGGGGGCCATCACAGATACGCAGTATTTT
NA,TRBD2,TRBV7-2,14,TRBJ2-7,CASSLQRGTYEQYF,TGTGCCAGCAGCTTGCAGCGGGGGACCTACGAGCAGTACTTC
few,NA,TRBV6-5,11,TRBJ2-5,CASSALETQYF,TGTGCCAGCAGTGCCCTGGAGACCCAGTACTTC
NA,TRBD2,TRBV2,14,TRBJ2-5,CASSWTRQEETQYF,TGTGCCAGCAGTTGGACTAGGCAAGAAGAGACCCAGTACTTC
NA,NA,TRBV11-2,15,TRBJ2-1,CASSLRREYWDEQFF,TGTGCCAGCAGCTTAAGACGGGAGTATTGGGATGAGCAGTTCTTC
NA,TRBD1,TRBV2,14,TRBJ2-1,CASLERQGANEQFF,TGTGCCAGCCTCGAGCGACAGGGGGCCAATGAGCAGTTCTTC
few,NA,TRBV10-1,18,TRBJ2-2,CASSESVTRGQNTGELFF,TGCGCCAGCAGTGAGTCCGTTACGCGGGGCCAGAACACCGGGGAGCTGTTTTTT
few,NA,TRBV24-1,16,TRBJ1-1,CATSDLRRGSKTEAFF,TGTGCCACCAGTGATTTGCGGAGGGGGTCTAAGACTGAAGCTTTCTTT
few,NA,TRBV7-2,15,TRBJ2-7,CASSSSGTRSYEQYF,TGTGCCAGCAGCTCGAGCGGGACACGGTCCTACGAGCAGTACTTC
NA,NA,TRBV29-1,11,TRBJ2-7,CSVDYRYEQYF,TGCAGCGTTGACTACAGGTACGAGCAGTACTTC
NA,NA,TRBV2,15,TRBJ2-3,CASSAGAASTDTQYF,TGTGCCAGCAGTGCGGGGGCTGCGAGCACAGATACGCAGTATTTT
NA,TRBD1,TRBV10-3,15,TRBJ1-5,CAISDVGQGRQPQHF,TGTGCCATCAGTGATGTGGGACAGGGGAGGCAGCCCCAGCATTTT
few,NA,TRBV29-1,15,TRBJ1-5,CSVGEGPIGGQPQHF,TGCAGCGTTGGGGAGGGCCCGATCGGCGGTCAGCCCCAGCATTTT
NA,TRBD2,TRBV9,19,TRBJ2-3,CASSVGSSGMALSTDTQYF,TGTGCCAGCAGCGTAGGATCTAGCGGGATGGCTTTGAGCACAGATACGCAGTATTTT
NA,TRBD2,TRBV12-3/TRBV12-4,16,TRBJ2-1,CASSPLSGRAANEQFF,TGTGCCAGCAGCCCCCTAAGCGGGAGGGCGGCTAATGAGCAGTTCTTC
NA,NA,TRBV10-3,12,TRBJ2-5,CAISVGPGTQYF,TGTGCCATCAGTGTTGGACCGGGGACCCAGTACTTC
NA,NA,TRBV29-1,12,TRBJ2-1,CSVAETYNEQFF,TGCAGCGTAGCGGAGACCTACAATGAGCAGTTCTTC
few,TRBD1,TRBV12-5,15,TRBJ2-7,CASGSGDRDGYEQYF,TGTGCTAGTGGATCAGGGGACAGGGACGGATACGAGCAGTACTTC
NA,NA,TRBV18,14,TRBJ2-3,CASSPPFGTDTQYF,TGTGCCAGCTCACCACCTTTTGGGACAGATACGCAGTATTTT
NA,TRBD1,TRBV12-3/TRBV12-4,15,TRBJ2-2,CASSSQGRGTGELFF,TGTGCCAGCAGTTCACAGGGGCGCGGCACCGGGGAGCTGTTTTTT
NA,TRBD2,TRBV25-1,15,TRBJ2-7,CASSIGAGVQGEQYF,TGTGCCAGCAGTATAGGAGCGGGGGTGCAGGGCGAGCAGTACTTC
few,TRBD2,TRBV20-1,14,TRBJ2-7,CSARKAGDPYEQYF,TGCAGTGCTAGAAAGGCGGGGGACCCCTACGAGCAGTACTTC
many,NA,TRBV12-3/TRBV12-4,14,TRBJ2-7,CASSFGQGSYEQYF,TGTGCCAGCAGTTTTGGGCAGGGGTCCTACGAGCAGTACTTC
NA,NA,TRBV7-5,16,TRBJ2-5,CISVPEAPRGRETQYF,NA
NA,NA,TRBV6-2/TRBV6-3,17,TRBJ2-1,CASSYSPRRRTYNEQFF,TGTGCCAGCAGTTACTCCCCCCGGAGGCGGACTTACAATGAGCAGTTCTTC
NA,NA,TRBV12-3/TRBV12-4,18,TRBJ2-3,CASSLPLGRREGTDTQYF,TGTGCCAGCAGTTTACCCTTAGGACGTCGCGAAGGCACAGATACGCAGTATTTT
NA,NA,TRBV5-6,11,TRBJ2-7,CASSFMREQYF,TGTGCCAGCAGCTTCATGAGGGAGCAGTACTTC
few,NA,TRBV5-1,12,TRBJ2-5,CASNLSEETQYF,TGCGCCAGCAACCTCTCGGAAGAGACCCAGTACTTC
few,TRBD1,TRBV10-3,13,TRBJ2-1,CATSPGTGYEQFF,TGTGCCACCTCCCCCGGGACAGGGTATGAGCAGTTCTTC
NA,NA,TRBV20-1,13,TRBJ1-6,CSASGSPDSPLHF,TGCAGTGCTAGCGGCAGTCCCGATTCACCCCTCCACTTT
NA,NA,TRBV7-9,15,TRBJ2-6,CASTIPGAGANVLTF,TGTGCCAGCACCATTCCAGGGGCTGGGGCCAACGTCCTGACTTTC
few,TRBD1,TRBV5-1,14,TRBJ2-7,CASSLGQGKDEQYF,TGCGCCAGCAGCTTGGGACAGGGGAAGGACGAGCAGTACTTC
few,TRBD2,TRBV2,19,TRBJ2-2,CASSDWLAGAQGDTGELFF,TGTGCCAGCAGTGACTGGCTAGCGGGGGCCCAGGGTGACACCGGGGAGCTGTTTTTT
few,NA,TRBV12-3/TRBV12-4,11,TRBJ2-4,CASSYRTREYF,TGTGCCAGCAGTTACAGGACACGGGAGTACTTC
many,NA,TRBV6-5,12,TRBJ1-1,CASSYGQAEAFF,TGTGCCAGCAGTTACGGGCAGGCTGAAGCTTTCTTT
NA,TRBD1,TRBV5-1,16,TRBJ2-7,CASSLDPGQGANEQYF,TGCGCCAGCAGCTTGGATCCGGGACAGGGGGCAAACGAGCAGTACTTC
NA,NA,TRBV2,15,TRBJ2-1,CASSELGSVLGEQFF,TGTGCCAGCAGTGAGCTAGGGTCGGTTTTGGGTGAGCAGTTCTTC
NA,NA,TRBV2,10,TRBJ2-1,CASEENEQFF,TGTGCCAGCGAGGAAAATGAGCAGTTCTTC
NA,NA,TRBV12-3/TRBV12-4,12,TRBJ2-7,CASSLWGSEQYF,TGTGCCAGCAGTTTATGGGGTTCCGAGCAGTACTTC
few,TRBD1,TRBV5-5,17,TRBJ1-1,CASSLFAPGTVNTEAFF,TGTGCCAGCAGCTTGTTCGCCCCTGGGACAGTGAACACTGAAGCTTTCTTT
few,TRBD2,TRBV20-1,13,TRBJ2-7,CSGWDYSSYEQYF,TGCAGCGGCTGGGACTACAGCTCCTACGAGCAGTACTTC